The source of this TCR beta chain is a study of regulatory T cells in long-lasting Graves disease. Across the study: The definition of persistent Graves' disease was over 5 years of antithyroid drugs with positive TSH receptor antibodies. Findings and caveats of the study: It was in persistent disease that TRBV28, TRBJ1-2 and TRBJ2-5 were favored. Lower TCR diversity was seen in persistent Graves' patients than in newly diagnosed ones. Not thyroid tissue but only peripheral blood was studied.

Specified time point: persistent/refractory GD, antithyroid drugs over 5 years with positive TRAb. TCR sequences were obtained from RNA taken from PBMCs. Library construction for TCR beta used iRepertoire HTBI primers and Arm-PCR of CDR3 regions. TCRdb analysed the multiplex PCR reads with MiXCR anew, one entry per CDR3 protein. The sample carries roughly 700,000 distinct CDR3 sequences, 25% to 35% recorded once. This clonotype has only a few counts. The antigen is undetermined. V was shortened by 6 bases and J by 7 bases, with 9 bases between the two germline ends. Germline values: CDR1 MNHEY, CDR2 SVGEGT. There are 11 residues in the CDR3.

The receptor was isolated from a female donor with Graves disease. The genes are TRBV6-2 or TRBV6-3 and TRBJ2-5; a weak D match, TRBD2 (6 bases). The sample here was peripheral blood mononuclear cells (PBMCs), taken when the disease was refractory, from a patient treated with antithyroid drugs. CDR3 sequence: CASRLGGTQYF. CDR3 coding DNA: TGTGCCAGCAGACTCGGGGGGACCCAGTACTTC.